This T cell receptor (beta chain) originates from a study of blood T cell repertoires in COVID-19. Overall study context: The samples span acute and convalescent COVID-19 from the United States, Italy and Spain. In each case, the material was cDNA or gDNA derived from T cells, B-cell-depleted T cells, or PBMCs.

The authors' processing: Amplification with reference gene primers provided the estimates of nucleated cell counts. Some clones are missing from TCRdb's copy, which holds only in-frame ones; the method was immunoSEQ multiplex PCR. That table gives V, J and clone size, and the DNA gave D and trimming. The table lists under 45,000 clones, 85% of them singletons. V trimming: 5 bases; J trimming: 4 bases; junction bases outside the gene matches: 7. CDR1 SGHVS and CDR2 FQNEAQ come from the germline V gene. The CDR3 has 15 residues. The V and J genes are TRBV7-8 and TRBJ2-7, with 11 nucleotides matching TRBD1. The TCR sequence derives from a man aged 45-65 years with active COVID-19. The specimen sequenced was peripheral blood. CDR3 amino acids: CASSLGQGEIYEQYF. The CDR3 DNA follows: TGTGCCAGCAGCCTGGGACAGGGGGAGATTTACGAGCAGTACTTC.